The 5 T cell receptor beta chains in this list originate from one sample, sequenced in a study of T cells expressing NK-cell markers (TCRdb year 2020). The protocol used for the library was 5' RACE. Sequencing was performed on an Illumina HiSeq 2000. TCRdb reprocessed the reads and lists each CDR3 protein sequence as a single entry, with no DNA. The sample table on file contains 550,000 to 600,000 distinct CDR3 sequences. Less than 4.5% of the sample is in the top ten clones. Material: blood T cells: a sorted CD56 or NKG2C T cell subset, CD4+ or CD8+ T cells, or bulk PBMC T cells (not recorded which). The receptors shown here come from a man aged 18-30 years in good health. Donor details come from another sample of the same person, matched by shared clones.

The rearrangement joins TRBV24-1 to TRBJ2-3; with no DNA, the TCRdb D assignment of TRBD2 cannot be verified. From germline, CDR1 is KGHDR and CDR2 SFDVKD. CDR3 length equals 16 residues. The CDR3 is CATSDSSGMSTDTQYF.

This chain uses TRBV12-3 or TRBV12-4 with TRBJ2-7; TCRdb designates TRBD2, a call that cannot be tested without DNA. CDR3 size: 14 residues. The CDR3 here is CASSLGLSGSEQYF.

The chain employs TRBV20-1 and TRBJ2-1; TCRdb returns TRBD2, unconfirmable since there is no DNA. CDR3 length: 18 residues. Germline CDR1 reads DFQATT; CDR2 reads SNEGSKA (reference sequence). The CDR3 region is CSARVTSGRPSSYNEQFF.

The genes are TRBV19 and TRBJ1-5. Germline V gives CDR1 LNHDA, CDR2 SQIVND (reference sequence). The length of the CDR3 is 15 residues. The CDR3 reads CASTSQDYSNQPQHF.

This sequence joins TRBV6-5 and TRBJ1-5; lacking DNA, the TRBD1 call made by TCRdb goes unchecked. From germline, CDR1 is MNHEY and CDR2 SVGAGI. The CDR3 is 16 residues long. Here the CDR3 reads CASSYSRENSNQPQHF.